Included here is one T cell receptor (beta chain) sequence, with context. This clonotype occurred many times. It lacks a known antigen. No clone much larger than this one lies a single base away; base qualities are absent. Its CDR3 holds 14 amino acids, cysteine through phenylalanine. The CDR3 DNA has 42 bases and is translated from base 1. The CDR1 and CDR2 encoded by the germline V gene are MDHEN and SYDVKM. V and J are trimmed by 7 bases and 4 bases, and the gene matches miss 8 bases of the junction. The data were obtained in a study of regulatory T cells in long-lasting Graves disease (dated by TCRdb to the early 2020s). In terms of the full investigation: Antithyroid drugs had been taken for less than 3 months by newly diagnosed Graves' disease patients. Persistent Graves' disease patients were compared with newly diagnosed Graves' disease patients by peripheral blood TCR sequencing and RNA sequencing. A total of around 35 samples underwent TCR sequencing: some 13 from persistent and about 20 from newly diagnosed Graves' disease patients. The study was conducted in China and was registered as a clinical trial.

The sample's time point, from its label and the paper: newly diagnosed GD, antithyroid drugs for less than 3 months. For both TCR sequencing and RNA sequencing, RNA was extracted from PBMCs using TRIzol. The diagnosis of Graves' disease was made according to American Thyroid Association guidelines. Patients were recruited from an endocrinology department in Xi'an, China. From each patient, approximately 9 milliliters of peripheral blood was collected into an EDTA anticoagulant tube. PBMCs were isolated by Ficoll Paque Plus density gradient separation without further T cell sorting. An Agilent 2100 Bioanalyzer and agarose gel were used to check RNA quality, and a NanoDrop 2000 was used to measure RNA concentration. Libraries were built with multiplex PCR. Data came from an Illumina HiSeq 4000. CDR3 regions were amplified by Arm-PCR with iRepertoire HTBI primers to construct TCR beta libraries. PCR products were gel purified before sequencing. On the study's bioinformatics: Across samples, approximately 68 TRBV and around 15 TRBJ segments were identified and used for gene usage analysis of CDR3 amino acid clonotypes. COPE and FqMerger were used to merge the filtered high-quality paired reads into contigs. BLAST was used to align contigs to IMGT TRBV, TRBD and TRBJ reference genes, and CDR3 was defined according to IMGT. Clonotypes above 0.1% frequency were classified as highly expanded clones. Repertoire diversity was measured by Shannon entropy, and V-J evenness by the Gini coefficient. Clonotypes shared by more than one individual were considered public. In TCRdb, the public reads were trimmed at Q25 with fastp and aligned with MiXCR, with productive beta chains retained. Every distinct CDR3 protein forms one entry, paired with its most common genes and DNA. V and J calls and clone size were set by TCRdb, not the authors. This sample has roughly 350,000 distinct CDR3 sequences in its table, and 16% of those were observed once. The ten most abundant clones make up about 27% of the sample.

Overall study outcomes, separate from this receptor: Peripheral blood alone was examined, since thyroid tissue, which constituted the primary lesion, could not be accessed. Sequencing and analysis were limited to the TCR beta chain. Persistent Graves' disease patients showed lower TCR Shannon entropy and fewer highly expanded clones than newly diagnosed patients, suggesting clonal expansion. TRBV28, TRBJ1-2 and TRBJ2-5 were preferentially used in persistent disease, while TRBV20-1 and TRBJ2-1 were favored in newly diagnosed disease. A larger number of public clonotypes was shared among persistent patients (2,741) than among newly diagnosed patients (roughly 930). As a limitation, the authors acknowledged that the small sample size may reduce accuracy.

This sample was shared with a second study, whose subject was T cells in Graves' hyperthyroidism and ophthalmopathy. As that second study puts it: Stable Graves' hyperthyroidism was defined as the absence of progression to ophthalmopathy over 18 months of follow-up. Hyperthyroidism patients were newly diagnosed, with disease duration under 2 months, and aged 18 to 65 years. Patients with uncontrolled infections, other autoimmune diseases, pregnancy or lactation were excluded. Diagnoses relied on clinical symptoms, serum thyroxine and TRAb, thyroid ultrasound and orbital computed tomography. For the first round of RT-PCR on the TCR CDR3, the HTBI primer set was used together with the Qiagen OneStep RT-PCR kit. Most expanded thyroid clonotypes (frequency above 0.001) were also detected in blood, a finding suggesting that blood repertoires may reflect thyroid immune responses. A 13 V-J signature model separated ophthalmopathy from stable hyperthyroidism, with roughly 88% sensitivity and about 81% specificity in cross-validation and 80%/75% in testing. During validation, the model predicted progression to ophthalmopathy a median of about 6.3 months ahead of onset, with 70.59% sensitivity and 72.22% specificity. A discovery cohort of 95 to 100 patients, about 40 with Graves' ophthalmopathy and about 58 with stable Graves' hyperthyroidism, was used to find distinguishing TCR V-J signatures. Prospective prediction of ophthalmopathy was tested in an independent validation cohort consisting of some 18 hyperthyroidism patients and some 15 patients who later progressed to ophthalmopathy. For training and testing, the 95 to 100 patients in the discovery cohort were randomly divided in a 7:3 ratio. Thyroid tissue and blood T-cell repertoires from six Graves' hyperthyroidism patients were also compared in the study. After blood sampling, hyperthyroidism patients were treated with methimazole at a starting dose of 30 mg daily, and ophthalmopathy patients were treated with high-dose intravenous methylprednisolone. Libraries were constructed in a second round of multiplex PCR, after which size selection and purification were carried out. The libraries were sequenced on an Illumina HiSeq2000 using paired-end 100 bp reads. SOAPnuke was used to process the raw data, with reads discarded if the reads contained adapters or uncalled bases, had a mean Phred below 15, or lacked an exact constant-primer or identifier match. High-quality paired reads were merged using COPE v1.2.5, and each unique nucleotide sequence was defined as a clonotype. MiTCR v1.1 was used to align clonotypes to the IMGT TRBV, TRBD and TRBJ reference segments. Analysis was restricted to V-J combinations with a frequency above 0.0001, which covered about 99% of repertoires. A TCS score was defined as the ratio between F50 (clonal expansion) and ExV (chaos), using BLOSUM62-based TCRdist between CDR3 peptides within each V-J. Welch's t-statistics and random forest reduced some 510 V-J features to 13, which were used in a naive Bayes classifier (R e1071). Sample size was not statistically predetermined, and blinding of investigators to group allocation was not performed. The paper reports TCR Vbeta CDR3 sequencing of over 130 peripheral blood samples: over 40 ophthalmopathy, 75 to 80 hyperthyroidism and approximately 17 progressor patients.

This sequence originates from a man aged 35 to 55 with Graves disease. Donor details come from another sample of the same person, matched by shared clones. The V and J genes are TRBV28 and TRBJ2-7; TRBD2 aligns with 9 central bases. Source: peripheral blood mononuclear cells (PBMCs), taken at new diagnosis, from a patient treated with antithyroid drugs. DNA sequence: TGTGCCAGCACCTTAGCGGGGGCCTTGTACGAGCAGTACTTC. Translated, it reads CASTLAGALYEQYF.